This T cell receptor beta chain came from a study of T cell repertoires in cytomegalovirus infection. Study at large: Public TCR beta signatures marked donors with CMV infection and the matching HLA.

TCRdb reprocessed the reads via MiXCR and lists one record per CDR3 protein. The sample has about 190,000 distinct CDR3 sequences, roughly 27% seen once. The CDR3 length is 14 residues. V was clipped by 4 bases and J by 7 bases; unmatched bases: 9. The germline CDR1 and CDR2 sequences are SQVTM and ANQGSEA. The receptor's source is a human donor in good health (CMV status not recorded). Some clones in this sample may be carry-over from other donors' samples. Sequencing input: PBMCs. This sequence joins TRBV29-1 and TRBJ2-2; 7 bases are shared with TRBD2. DNA of the CDR3: TGCAGCGTTGGAATCAGCGGGGAACGCGGGGAGCTGTTTTTT. This sequence encodes CSVGISGERGELFF.